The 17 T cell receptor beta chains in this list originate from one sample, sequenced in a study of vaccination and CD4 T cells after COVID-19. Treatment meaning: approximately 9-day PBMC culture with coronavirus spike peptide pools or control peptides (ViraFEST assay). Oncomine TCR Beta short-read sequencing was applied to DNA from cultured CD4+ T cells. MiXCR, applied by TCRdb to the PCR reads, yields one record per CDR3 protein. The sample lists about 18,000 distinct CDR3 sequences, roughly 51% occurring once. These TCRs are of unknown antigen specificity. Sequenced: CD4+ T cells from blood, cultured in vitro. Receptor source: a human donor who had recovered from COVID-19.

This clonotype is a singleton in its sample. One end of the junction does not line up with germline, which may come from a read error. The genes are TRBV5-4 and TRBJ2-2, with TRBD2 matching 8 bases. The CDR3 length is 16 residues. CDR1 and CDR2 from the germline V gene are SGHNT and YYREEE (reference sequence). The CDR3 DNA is TGTGCCAGCAGCTTGGGGCAGCGGGAGAGGTACCGGGGAGCTGTTTTC. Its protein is CASSLGQRERYRGAVF.

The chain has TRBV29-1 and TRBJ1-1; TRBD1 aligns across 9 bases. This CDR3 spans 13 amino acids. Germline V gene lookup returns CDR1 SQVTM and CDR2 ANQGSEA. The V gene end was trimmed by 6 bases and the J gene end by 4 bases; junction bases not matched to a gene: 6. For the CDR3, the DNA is TGCAGCGTGGACAGGGGCGGGGGCACTGAAGCTTTCTTT. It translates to CSVDRGGGTEAFF.

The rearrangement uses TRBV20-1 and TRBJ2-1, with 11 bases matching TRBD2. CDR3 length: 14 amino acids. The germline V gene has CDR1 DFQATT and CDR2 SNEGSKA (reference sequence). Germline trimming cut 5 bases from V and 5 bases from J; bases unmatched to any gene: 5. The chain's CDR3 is CSAGLSGRDNEQFF. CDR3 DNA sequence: TGCAGTGCTGGCCTTAGCGGGAGGGACAATGAGCAGTTCTTC.

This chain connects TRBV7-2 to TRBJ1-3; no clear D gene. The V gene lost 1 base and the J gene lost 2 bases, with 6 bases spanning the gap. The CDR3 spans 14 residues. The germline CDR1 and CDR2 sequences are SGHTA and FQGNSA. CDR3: CASSLGPAGNTIYF. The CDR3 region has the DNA TGTGCCAGCAGCTTAGGGCCAGCTGGAAACACCATATATTTT.

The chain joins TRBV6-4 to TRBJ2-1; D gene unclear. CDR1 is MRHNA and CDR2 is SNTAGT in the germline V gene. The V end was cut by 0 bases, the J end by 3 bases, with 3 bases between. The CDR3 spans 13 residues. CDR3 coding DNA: TGTGCCAGCAGTGACTCTGACTACAATGAGCAGTTCTTC. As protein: CASSDSDYNEQFF.

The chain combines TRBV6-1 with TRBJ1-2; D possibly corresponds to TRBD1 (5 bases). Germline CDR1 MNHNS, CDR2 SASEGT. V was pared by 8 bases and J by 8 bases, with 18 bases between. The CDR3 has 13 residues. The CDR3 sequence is CASRTPGGNGYTF. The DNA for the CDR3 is TGTGCCAGCCGAACCCCGGGGGGGAACGGCTACACCTTC.

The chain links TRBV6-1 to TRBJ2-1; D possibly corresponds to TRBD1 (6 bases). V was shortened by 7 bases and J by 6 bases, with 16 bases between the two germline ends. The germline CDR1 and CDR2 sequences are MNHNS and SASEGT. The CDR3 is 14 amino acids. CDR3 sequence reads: CASNQRWGPNEQFF. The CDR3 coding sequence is TGTGCCAGCAACCAAAGATGGGGGCCCAATGAGCAGTTCTTC.

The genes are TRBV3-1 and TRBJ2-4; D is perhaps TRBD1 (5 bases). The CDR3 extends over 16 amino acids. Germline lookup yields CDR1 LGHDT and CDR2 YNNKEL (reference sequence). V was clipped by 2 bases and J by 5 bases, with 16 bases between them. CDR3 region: CASSQYWAGPENIQYF. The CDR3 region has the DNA TGTGCCAGCAGCCAATACTGGGCAGGGCCCGAAAACATTCAGTACTTC.

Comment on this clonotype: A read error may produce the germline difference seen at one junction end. CDR3 sequence: CANSYTYGQGGTEAFF. CDR3 sequence (DNA): TGTGCCAACAGTTACACGTACGGACAGGGTGGGACTGAAGCTTTCTTT. V usage is TRBV6-5 and J usage is TRBJ1-1; 8 bases are shared with TRBD1. The CDR3 covers 16 residues. The germline V gene encodes CDR1 MNHEY and CDR2 SVGAGI.

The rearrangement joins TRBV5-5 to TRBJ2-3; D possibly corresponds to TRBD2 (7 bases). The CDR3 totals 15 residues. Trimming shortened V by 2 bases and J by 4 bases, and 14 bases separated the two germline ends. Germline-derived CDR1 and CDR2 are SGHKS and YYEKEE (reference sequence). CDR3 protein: CASSFSGGIADTQYF. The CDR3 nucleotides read TGTGCCAGCAGCTTTTCGGGGGGCATCGCAGATACGCAGTATTTT.

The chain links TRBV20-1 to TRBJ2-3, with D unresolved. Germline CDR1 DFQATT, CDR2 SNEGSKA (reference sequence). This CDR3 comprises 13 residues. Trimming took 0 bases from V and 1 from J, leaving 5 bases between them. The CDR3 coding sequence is TGCAGTGCTAGAGATCATGGCACAGATACGCAGTATTTT. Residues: CSARDHGTDTQYF.

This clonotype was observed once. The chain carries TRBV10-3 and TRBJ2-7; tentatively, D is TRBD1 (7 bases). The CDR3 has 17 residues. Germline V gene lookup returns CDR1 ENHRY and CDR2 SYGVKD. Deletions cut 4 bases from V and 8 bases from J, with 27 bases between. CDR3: CAISGGAYRGRRDKQYF. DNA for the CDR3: TGTGCCATCAGTGGGGGGGCCTACAGGGGTCGGAGAGACAAGCAGTACTTC.

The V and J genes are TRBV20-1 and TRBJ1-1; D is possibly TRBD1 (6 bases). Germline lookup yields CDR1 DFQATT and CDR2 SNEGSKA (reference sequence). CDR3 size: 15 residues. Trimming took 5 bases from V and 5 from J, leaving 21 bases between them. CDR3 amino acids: CSAGRNRAWGTEAFF. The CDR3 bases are TGCAGTGCTGGCCGCAACAGGGCCTGGGGAACTGAAGCTTTCTTT.

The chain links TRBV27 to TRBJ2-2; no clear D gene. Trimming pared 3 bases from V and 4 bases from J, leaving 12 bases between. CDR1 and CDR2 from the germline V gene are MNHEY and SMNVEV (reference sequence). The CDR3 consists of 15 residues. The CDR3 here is CASSFQFAVTGELFF. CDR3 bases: TGTGCCAGCAGTTTTCAGTTCGCGGTCACCGGGGAGCTGTTTTTT.

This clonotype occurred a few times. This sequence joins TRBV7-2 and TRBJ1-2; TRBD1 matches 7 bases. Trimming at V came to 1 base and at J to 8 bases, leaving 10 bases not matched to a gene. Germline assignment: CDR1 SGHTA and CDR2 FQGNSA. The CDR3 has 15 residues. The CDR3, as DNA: TGTGCCAGCAGCTTAGTTGATAGGGGGCGTCGAGGCTACACCTTC. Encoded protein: CASSLVDRGRRGYTF.

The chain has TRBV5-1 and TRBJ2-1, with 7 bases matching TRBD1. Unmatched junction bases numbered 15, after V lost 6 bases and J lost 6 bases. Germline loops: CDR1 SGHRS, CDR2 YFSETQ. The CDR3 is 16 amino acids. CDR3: CASMGSWGQSTNEQFF. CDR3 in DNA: TGCGCCAGCATGGGATCTTGGGGACAGTCAACCAATGAGCAGTTCTTC.

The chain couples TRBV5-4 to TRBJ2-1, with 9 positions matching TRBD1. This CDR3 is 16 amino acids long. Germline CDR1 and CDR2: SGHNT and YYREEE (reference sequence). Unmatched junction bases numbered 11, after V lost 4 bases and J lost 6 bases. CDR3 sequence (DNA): TGTGCCAGCAGCCTGGCAAGGACAGGGGTGGGCAATGAGCAGTTCTTC. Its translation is CASSLARTGVGNEQFF.